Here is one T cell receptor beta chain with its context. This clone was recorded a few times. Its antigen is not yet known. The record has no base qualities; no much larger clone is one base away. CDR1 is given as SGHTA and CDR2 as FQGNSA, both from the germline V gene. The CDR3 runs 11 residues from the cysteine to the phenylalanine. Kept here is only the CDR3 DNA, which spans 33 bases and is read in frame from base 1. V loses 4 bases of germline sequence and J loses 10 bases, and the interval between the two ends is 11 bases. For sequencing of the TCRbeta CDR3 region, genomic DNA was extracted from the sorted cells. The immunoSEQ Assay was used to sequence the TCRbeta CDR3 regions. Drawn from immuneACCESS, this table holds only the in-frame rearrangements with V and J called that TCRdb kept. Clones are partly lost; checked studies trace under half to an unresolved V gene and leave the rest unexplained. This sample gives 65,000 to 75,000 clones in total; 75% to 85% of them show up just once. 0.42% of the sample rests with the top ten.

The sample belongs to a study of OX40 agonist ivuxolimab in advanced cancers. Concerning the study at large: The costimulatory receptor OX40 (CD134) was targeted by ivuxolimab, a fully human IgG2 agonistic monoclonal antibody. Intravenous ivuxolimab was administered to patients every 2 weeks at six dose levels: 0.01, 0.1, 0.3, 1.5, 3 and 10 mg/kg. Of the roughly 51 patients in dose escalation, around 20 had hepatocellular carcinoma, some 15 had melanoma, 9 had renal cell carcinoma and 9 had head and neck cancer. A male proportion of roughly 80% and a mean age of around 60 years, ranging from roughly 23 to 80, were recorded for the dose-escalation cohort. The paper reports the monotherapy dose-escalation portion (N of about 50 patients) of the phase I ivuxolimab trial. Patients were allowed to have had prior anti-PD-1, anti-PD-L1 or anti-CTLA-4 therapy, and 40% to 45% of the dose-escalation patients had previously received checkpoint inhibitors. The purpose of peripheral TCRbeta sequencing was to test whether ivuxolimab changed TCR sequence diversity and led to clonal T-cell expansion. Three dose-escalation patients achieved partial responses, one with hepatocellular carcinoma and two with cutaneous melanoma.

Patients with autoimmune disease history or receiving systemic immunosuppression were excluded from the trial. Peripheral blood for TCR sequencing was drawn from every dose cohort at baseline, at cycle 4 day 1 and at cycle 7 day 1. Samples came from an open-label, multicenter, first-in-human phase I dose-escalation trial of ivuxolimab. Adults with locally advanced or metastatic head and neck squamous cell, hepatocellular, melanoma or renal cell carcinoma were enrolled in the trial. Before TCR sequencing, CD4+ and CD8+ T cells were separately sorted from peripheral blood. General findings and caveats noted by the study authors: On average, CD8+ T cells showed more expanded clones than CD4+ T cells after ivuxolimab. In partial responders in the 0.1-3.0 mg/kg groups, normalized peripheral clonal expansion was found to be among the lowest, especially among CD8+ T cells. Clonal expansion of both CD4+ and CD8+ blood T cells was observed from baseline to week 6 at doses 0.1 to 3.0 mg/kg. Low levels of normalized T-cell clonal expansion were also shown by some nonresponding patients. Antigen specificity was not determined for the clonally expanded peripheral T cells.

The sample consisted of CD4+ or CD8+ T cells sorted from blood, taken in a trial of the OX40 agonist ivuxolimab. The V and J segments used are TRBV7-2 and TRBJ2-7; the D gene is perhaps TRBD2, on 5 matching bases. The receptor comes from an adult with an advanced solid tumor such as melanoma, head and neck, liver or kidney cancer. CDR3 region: CASSSRGSQYF. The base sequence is TGTGCCAGCAGCTCTCGGGGTTCACAGTACTTC.